The entry below describes one T cell receptor (beta chain). No antigen is known for it. The sample holds no much larger clone one base away, and base qualities are not on file. V ends up 4 bases short and J 2 bases short, with an unmatched junction base count of 7. CDR1 and CDR2, looked up from the germline V gene (reference sequence), are SGHNT and YYREEE. The CDR3 sequence holds 15 residues, the cysteine and phenylalanine included. Kept here is only the CDR3 DNA, which spans 45 bases and is read in frame from base 1. These data belong to a study of T cell responses to AZD1222 COVID-19 vaccine (dated by TCRdb to 2020 to 2022). Background for the entire study: TCR sequencing covered approximately 230 trial participants: 200 to 220 given two doses of AZD1222 and 26 given two doses of MenACWY control vaccine. Trial participants were enrolled by age into 18-55, 56-69 and 70-plus year subgroups, with about 150, 28 and 57 TCR-sequenced participants respectively.

The time point label on this specimen signifies: about 28 days (+/-7) after the second vaccine dose. The meaning of the sample's treatment or condition label: meningococcal conjugate vaccine given as trial control. Samples from vaccinated people were obtained from the UK trials COV001 and COV002, which included a single-blind randomized controlled phase 2/3 trial of AZD1222 (ChAdOx1 nCoV-19) in healthy adults. For TCRbeta chain sequencing, PBMC samples were collected from trial participants at day 0 and at day 28 after the second dose. The CDR3 regions of human TCRbeta chains were subjected to immunosequencing. The authors' pipeline ran thus. TCRs in the repertoires were matched against a reference library of SARS-CoV-2-specific TCRs that had been generated with the MIRA antigen-specificity platform. Breadth was defined as the fraction of unique TCRs that were SARS-CoV-2-associated. Depth was defined as the fraction of total T cells that were SARS-CoV-2-associated. Each spike-specific TCR was assigned to its reactive spike region and to a CD4 or CD8 class using the MIRA data. Log10-transformed breadth and depth values were compared by one-way ANOVA with Sidak's multiple comparisons tests. Sourced from immuneACCESS, this table was stored by TCRdb with only in-frame sequences that have V and J called. A share of the clones is absent; for the studies checked, an unresolved V gene accounts for under half, and the remainder has no known explanation. The DNA was the basis for D and trimming; V, J and clone size are from that table. Here the sample has 80,000 or so clones; over 65% occur a single time. The ten biggest clones cover 27% of the sample.

Beyond this particular receptor, the publication reports: After two AZD1222 doses, both the breadth and the depth of spike-specific TCRs were significantly higher than at day 0 and than in MenACWY recipients. Participants were mostly white British, with more females than males. The authors suggested clonal diversity may have been underestimated. Nearly half of unique spike-specific TCRs reportedly recognized epitopes outside regions mutated in the B.1.351 and B.1.1.7 variants. The whole spike protein was spanned by vaccine-associated CD4 TCRs, and dominant responses were seen in regions 160-218 and 743-854. Because no day 14 peak-response samples were available, the repertoires could be characterized only after the peak T cell response. Conclusions about previously exposed vaccinees are limited because only six or seven AZD1222 recipients were SARS-CoV-2 seropositive at baseline. The 56-69-year group was small, and its depth increase did not reach significance, likely because of low power.

The sequence is built from TRBV5-4 and TRBJ2-7; 9 of the junction bases match TRBD1. The sample here was peripheral blood, taken 28 days after the second dose of the MenACWY control vaccine. The receptor comes from an adult who received the MenACWY meningococcal vaccine as a control. The CDR3 loop reads CASSEGDRVPYEQYF. The DNA sequence reads TGTGCCAGCAGCGAGGGGGACAGGGTCCCCTACGAGCAGTACTTC.